What follows is one T cell receptor beta chain and its context. These data are taken from a study of blood T cell repertoires in COVID-19. Generated by immunoSEQ multiplex PCR, the TCRdb table keeps only in-frame clones and is missing some. The sample yields about 130,000 clones, around 80% seen once. Germline V gene sequence: CDR1 MDHEN, CDR2 SYDVKM. V gave up 9 bases and J gave up 13 bases; unmatched junction bases: 9. The CDR3 is made up of 12 amino acids. Specimen: PBMCs or T cells enriched from blood (not recorded which). The clonotype originates from a woman aged 50 to 60 who had recovered from COVID-19. The chain combines TRBV28 with TRBJ2-5; 12 nucleotides align to TRBD2. The CDR3 is CARGLAGSSRYF. The CDR3 DNA reads as TGTGCCAGGGGACTAGCGGGTTCTTCACGGTACTTC.